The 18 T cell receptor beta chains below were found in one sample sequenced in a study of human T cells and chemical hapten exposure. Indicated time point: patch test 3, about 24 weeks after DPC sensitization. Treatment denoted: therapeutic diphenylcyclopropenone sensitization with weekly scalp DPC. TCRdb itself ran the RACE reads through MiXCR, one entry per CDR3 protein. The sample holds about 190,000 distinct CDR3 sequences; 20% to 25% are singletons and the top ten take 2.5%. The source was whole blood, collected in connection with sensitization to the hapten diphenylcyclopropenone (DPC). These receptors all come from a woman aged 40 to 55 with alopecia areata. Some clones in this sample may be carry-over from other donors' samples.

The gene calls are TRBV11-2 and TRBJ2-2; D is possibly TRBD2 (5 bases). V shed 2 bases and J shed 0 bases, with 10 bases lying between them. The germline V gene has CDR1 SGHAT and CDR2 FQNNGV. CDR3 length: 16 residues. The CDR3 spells CASSLNAGANTGELFF. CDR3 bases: TGTGCCAGCAGCTTAAATGCGGGTGCGAACACCGGGGAGCTGTTTTTT.

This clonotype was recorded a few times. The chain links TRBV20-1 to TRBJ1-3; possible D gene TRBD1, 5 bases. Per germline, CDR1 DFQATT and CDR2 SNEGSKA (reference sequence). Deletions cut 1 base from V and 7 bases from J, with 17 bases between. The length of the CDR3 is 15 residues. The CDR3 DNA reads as TGCAGTGCTAGAGCGGGGGACTCGCCGCGGAACACCATATATTTT. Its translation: CSARAGDSPRNTIYF.

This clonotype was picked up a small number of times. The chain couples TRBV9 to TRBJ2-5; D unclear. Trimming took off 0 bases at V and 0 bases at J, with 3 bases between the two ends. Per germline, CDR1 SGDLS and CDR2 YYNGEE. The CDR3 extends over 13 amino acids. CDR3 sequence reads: CASSVGNQETQYF. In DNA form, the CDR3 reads TGTGCCAGCAGCGTAGGGAACCAAGAGACCCAGTACTTC.

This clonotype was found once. CDR3 DNA sequence: TGTGCCAGCAGTTCGCTAGCGGGAATGTACAATGAGCAGTTCTTC. As protein: CASSSLAGMYNEQFF. This rearrangement joins TRBV6-2 or TRBV6-3 to TRBJ2-1; 9 nucleotides agree with TRBD2. The V segment lost 4 bases and the J segment 4 bases; nucleotides outside the gene matches: 5. Germline assignment: CDR1 MNHEY and CDR2 SVGEGT. The CDR3 totals 15 residues.

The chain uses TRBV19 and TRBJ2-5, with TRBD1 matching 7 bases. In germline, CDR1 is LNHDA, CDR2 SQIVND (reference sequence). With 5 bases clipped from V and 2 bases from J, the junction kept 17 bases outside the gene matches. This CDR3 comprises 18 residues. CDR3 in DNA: TGTGCCAGTAGTTCCCGAGGGACAGTGGGCACAGGGCAAGAGACCCAGTACTTC. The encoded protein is CASSSRGTVGTGQETQYF.

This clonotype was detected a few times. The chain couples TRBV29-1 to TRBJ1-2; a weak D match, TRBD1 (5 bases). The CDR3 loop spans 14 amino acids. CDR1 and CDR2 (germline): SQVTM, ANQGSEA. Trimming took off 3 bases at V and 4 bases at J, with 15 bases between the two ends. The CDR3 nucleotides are TGCAGCGTTGACCAGGTTCCAGGGAGCTATGGCTACACCTTC. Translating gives CSVDQVPGSYGYTF.

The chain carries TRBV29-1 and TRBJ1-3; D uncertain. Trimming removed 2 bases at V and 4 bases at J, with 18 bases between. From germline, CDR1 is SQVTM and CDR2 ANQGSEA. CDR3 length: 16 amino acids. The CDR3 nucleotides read TGCAGCGTTGAAAGTTCGAAGGGTCTAGAAGGAAACACCATATATTTT. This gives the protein CSVESSKGLEGNTIYF.

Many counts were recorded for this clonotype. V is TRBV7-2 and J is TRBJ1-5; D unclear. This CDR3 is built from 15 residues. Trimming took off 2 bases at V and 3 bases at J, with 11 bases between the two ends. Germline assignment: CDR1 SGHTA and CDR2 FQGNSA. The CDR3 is CASSLWSGNNQPQHF. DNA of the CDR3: TGTGCCAGCAGCTTATGGTCGGGGAACAATCAGCCCCAGCATTTT. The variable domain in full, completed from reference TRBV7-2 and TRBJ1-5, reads GAGVSQSPSNKVTEKGKDVELRCDPISGHTALYWYRQSLGQGLEFLIYFQGNSAPDKSGLPSDRFSAERTGGSVSTLTIQRTQQEDSAVYLCASSLWSGNNQPQHFGDGTRLSIL.

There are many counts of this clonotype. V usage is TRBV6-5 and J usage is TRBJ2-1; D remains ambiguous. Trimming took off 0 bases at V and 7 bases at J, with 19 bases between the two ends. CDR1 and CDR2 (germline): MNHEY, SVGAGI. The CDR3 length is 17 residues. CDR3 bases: TGTGCCAGCAGTTACTCGATAGGTTCCGGACCCCAGAATGAGCAGTTCTTC. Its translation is CASSYSIGSGPQNEQFF.

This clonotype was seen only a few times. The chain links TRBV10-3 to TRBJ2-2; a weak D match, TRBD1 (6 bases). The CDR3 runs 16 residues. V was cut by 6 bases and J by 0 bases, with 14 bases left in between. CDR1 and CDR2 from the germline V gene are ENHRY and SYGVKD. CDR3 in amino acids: CAIRLTGTTNTGELFF. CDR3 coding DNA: TGTGCCATCAGATTGACCGGGACAACGAACACCGGGGAGCTGTTTTTT.

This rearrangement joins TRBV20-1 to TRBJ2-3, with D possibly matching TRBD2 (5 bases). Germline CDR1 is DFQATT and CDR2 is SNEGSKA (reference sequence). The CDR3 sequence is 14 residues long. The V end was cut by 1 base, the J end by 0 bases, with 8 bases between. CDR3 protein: CSARGGSSTDTQYF. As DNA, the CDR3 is TGCAGTGCTAGAGGCGGGTCTAGCACAGATACGCAGTATTTT.

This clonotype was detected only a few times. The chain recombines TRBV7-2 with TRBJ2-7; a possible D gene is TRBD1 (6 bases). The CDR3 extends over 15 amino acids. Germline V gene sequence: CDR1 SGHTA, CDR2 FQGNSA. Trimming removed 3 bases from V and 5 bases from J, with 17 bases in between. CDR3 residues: CASSLRQAHWDEQYF. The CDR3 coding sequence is TGTGCCAGCAGCTTGAGACAGGCCCACTGGGACGAGCAGTACTTC.

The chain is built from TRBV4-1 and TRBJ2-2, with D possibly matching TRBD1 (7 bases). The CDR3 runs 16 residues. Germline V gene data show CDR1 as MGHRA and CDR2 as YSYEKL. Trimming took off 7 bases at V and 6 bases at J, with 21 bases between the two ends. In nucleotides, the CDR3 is TGCGCCAGCACCGACCCCGGAGGCAGGGGGGCCGGGGAGCTGTTTTTT. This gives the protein CASTDPGGRGAGELFF.

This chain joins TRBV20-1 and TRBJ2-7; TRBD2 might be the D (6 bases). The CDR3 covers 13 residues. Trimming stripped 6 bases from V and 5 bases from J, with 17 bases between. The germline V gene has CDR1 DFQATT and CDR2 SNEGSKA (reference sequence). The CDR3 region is CSAPRETSNEQYF. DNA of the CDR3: TGCAGTGCCCCCCGGGAGACATCCAACGAGCAGTACTTC.

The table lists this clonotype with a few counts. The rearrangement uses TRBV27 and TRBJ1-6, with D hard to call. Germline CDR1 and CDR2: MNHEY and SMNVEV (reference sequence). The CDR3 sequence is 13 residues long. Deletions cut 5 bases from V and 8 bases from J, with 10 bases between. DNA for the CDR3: TGTGCCAGCAGTAAGGACCGAGATTCACCCCTCCACTTT. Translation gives CASSKDRDSPLHF.

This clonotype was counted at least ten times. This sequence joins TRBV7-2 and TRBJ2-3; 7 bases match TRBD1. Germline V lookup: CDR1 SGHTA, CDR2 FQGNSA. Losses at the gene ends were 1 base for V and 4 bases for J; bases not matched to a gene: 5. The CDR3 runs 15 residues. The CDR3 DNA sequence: TGTGCCAGCAGCTTAGAAGGGGGCAGGGCAGATACGCAGTATTTT. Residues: CASSLEGGRADTQYF.

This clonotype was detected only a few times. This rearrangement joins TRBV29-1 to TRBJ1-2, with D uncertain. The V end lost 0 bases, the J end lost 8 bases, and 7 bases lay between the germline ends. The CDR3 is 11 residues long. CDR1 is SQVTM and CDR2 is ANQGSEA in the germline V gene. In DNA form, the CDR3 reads TGCAGCGTTGAAGAAGGCGGCGGCTACACCTTC. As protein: CSVEEGGGYTF.

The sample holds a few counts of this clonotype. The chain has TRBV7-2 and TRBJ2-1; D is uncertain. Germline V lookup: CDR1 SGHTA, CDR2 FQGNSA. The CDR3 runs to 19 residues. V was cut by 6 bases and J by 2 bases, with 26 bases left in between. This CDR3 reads CASRDPGLGRHGAYNEQFF. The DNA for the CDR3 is TGTGCCAGCAGGGATCCGGGCCTGGGCCGTCATGGGGCCTACAATGAGCAGTTCTTC.